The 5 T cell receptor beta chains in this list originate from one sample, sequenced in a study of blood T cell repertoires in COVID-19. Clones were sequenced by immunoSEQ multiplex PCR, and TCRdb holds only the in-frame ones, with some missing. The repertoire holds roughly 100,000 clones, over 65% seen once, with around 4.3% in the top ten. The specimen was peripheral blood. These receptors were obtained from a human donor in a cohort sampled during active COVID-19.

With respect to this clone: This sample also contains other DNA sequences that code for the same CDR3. CDR3 sequence reads: CSARGVTEAFF. CDR3 bases: TGCAGTGCTAGAGGAGTGACTGAAGCTTTCTTT. The chain carries TRBV20-1 and TRBJ1-1; D gene unclear. Trimming removed 1 base at V and 5 bases at J, with 5 bases between. This CDR3 region has 11 residues. CDR1 and CDR2 from the germline V gene are DFQATT and SNEGSKA (reference sequence).

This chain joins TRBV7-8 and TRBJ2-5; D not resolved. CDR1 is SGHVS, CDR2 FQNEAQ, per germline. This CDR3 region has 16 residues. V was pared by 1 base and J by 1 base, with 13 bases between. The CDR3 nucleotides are TGTGCCAGCAGCTTAGACGTGGCATCGATCCAAGAGACCCAGTACTTC. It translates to CASSLDVASIQETQYF.

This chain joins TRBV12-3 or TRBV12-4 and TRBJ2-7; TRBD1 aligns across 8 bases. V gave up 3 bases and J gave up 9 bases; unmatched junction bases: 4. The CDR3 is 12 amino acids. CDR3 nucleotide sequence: TGTGCCAGCAGTTTCGGACAGGGATGGCAGTACTTC. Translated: CASSFGQGWQYF.

CDR3 DNA: TGTGCCAGCAGCTTGGGGGACAGGGTAGGAACCGGGGAGCTGTTTTTT. The encoded protein is CASSLGDRVGTGELFF. The rearrangement joins TRBV5-4 to TRBJ2-2; 9 nucleotides match TRBD1. The CDR3 is 16 residues long. Trimming removed 0 bases from V and 5 bases from J; junction bases left unmatched: 5. Germline loops: CDR1 SGHNT, CDR2 YYREEE (reference sequence).

The CDR3 DNA reads as TGTGCCAGCAGCCAAGATAACAGGGAGACCCAGTACTTC. Amino acids: CASSQDNRETQYF. The gene calls are TRBV3-1 (or the pseudogene TRBV3-2) and TRBJ2-5, with D perhaps TRBD1 (5 bases). The CDR3 is 13 residues long. Germline lookup yields CDR1 LGHDT and CDR2 YNNKEL (reference sequence). V lost 0 bases and J lost 5, with 7 bases in between.